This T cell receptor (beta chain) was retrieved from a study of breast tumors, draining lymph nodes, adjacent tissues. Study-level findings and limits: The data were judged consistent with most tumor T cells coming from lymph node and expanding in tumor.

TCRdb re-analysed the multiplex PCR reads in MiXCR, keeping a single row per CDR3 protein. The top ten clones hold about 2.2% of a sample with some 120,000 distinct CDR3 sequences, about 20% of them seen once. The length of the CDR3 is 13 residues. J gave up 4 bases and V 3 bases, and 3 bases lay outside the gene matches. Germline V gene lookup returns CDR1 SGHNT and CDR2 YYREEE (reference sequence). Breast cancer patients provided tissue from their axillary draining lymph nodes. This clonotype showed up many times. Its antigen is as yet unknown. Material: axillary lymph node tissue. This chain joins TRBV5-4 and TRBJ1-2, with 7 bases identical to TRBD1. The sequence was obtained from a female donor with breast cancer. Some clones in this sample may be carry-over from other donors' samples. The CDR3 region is CASSSWTGYGYTF. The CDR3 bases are TGTGCCAGCAGCTCGTGGACAGGCTATGGCTACACCTTC.